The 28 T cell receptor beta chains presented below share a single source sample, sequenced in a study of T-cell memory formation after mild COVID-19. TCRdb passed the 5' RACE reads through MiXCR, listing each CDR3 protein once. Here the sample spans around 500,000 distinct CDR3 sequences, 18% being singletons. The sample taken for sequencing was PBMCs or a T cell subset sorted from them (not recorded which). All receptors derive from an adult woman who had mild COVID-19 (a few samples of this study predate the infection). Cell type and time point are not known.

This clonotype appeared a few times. The CDR3 protein is CASSPLAGEYNEQFF. DNA for the CDR3: TGTGCCAGCTCACCACTAGCGGGGGAATACAATGAGCAGTTCTTC. The V and J genes are TRBV18 and TRBJ2-1, with 9 bases lining up with TRBD2. Looked up from germline, CDR1 is KGHSH and CDR2 is LQKENI. V trimming: 1 base; J trimming: 4 bases; junction bases outside the gene matches: 2. This CDR3 spans 15 amino acids.

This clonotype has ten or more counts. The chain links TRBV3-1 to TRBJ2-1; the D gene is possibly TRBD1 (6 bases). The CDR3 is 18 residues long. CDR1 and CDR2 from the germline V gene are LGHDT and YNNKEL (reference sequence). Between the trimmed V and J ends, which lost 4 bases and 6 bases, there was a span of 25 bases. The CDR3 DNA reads TGTGCCAGCAGCCGACTCAACGCAATACAGGGTTTAAGCAATGAGCAGTTCTTC. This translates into CASSRLNAIQGLSNEQFF.

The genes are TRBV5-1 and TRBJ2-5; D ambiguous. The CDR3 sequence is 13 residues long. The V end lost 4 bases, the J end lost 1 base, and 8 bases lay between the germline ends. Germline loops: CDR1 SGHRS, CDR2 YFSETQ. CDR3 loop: CASSGQIQETQYF. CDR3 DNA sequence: TGCGCCAGCAGCGGGCAAATCCAAGAGACCCAGTACTTC.

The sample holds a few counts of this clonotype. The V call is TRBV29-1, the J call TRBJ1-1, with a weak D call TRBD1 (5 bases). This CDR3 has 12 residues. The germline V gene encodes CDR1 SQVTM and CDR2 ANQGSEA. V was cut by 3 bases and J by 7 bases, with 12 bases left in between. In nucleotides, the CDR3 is TGCAGCGTTGAGCGGGGCGTCTATGAAGCTTTCTTT. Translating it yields CSVERGVYEAFF.

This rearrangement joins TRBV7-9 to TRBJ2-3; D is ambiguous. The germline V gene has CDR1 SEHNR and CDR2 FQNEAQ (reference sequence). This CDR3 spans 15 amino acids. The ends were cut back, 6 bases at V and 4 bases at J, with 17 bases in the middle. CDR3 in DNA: TGTGCCAGCAGTTCTATGAATTACTTCGCAGATACGCAGTATTTT. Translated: CASSSMNYFADTQYF.

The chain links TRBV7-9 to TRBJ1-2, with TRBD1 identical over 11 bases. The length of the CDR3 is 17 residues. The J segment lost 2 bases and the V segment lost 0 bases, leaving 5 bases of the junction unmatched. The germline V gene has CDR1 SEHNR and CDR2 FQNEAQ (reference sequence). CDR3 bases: TGTGCCAGCAGCTTAGCGGACAGGGGGCAGTCGAACTATGGCTACACCTTC. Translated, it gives CASSLADRGQSNYGYTF.

CDR3: CASSPTEEEQYF. The CDR3 bases are TGTGCCAGCAGCCCAACGGAGGAAGAGCAGTACTTC. The chain employs TRBV7-8 and TRBJ2-7; D perhaps matches TRBD2 (5 bases). Trimming stripped 5 bases from V and 7 bases from J, with 12 bases between. Germline lookup yields CDR1 SGHVS and CDR2 FQNEAQ. CDR3 length: 12 amino acids.

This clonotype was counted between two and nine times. The chain's CDR3 is CASSYSPETDTQYF. Here the CDR3 DNA reads TGTGCCAGCAGTTACTCGCCTGAAACAGATACGCAGTATTTT. J is TRBJ2-3 and V is TRBV6-6; D gene unclear. The CDR3 has 14 amino acids. Germline V gene sequence: CDR1 MNHNY, CDR2 SVGAGI (reference sequence). V shed 0 bases and J shed 3 bases, with 7 bases lying between them.

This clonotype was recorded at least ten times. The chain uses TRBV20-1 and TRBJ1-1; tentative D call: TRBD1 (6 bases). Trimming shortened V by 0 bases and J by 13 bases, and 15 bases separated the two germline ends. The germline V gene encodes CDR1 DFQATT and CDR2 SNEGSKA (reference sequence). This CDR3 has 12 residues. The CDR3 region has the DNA TGCAGTGCTAGAGACTATACAGGGTTGGGTTTCTTT. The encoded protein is CSARDYTGLGFF.

This chain's CDR3 is CASSLAAGGGQPQHF. In DNA form, the CDR3 reads TGTGCCAGCAGCTTAGCGGCGGGGGGCGGGCAGCCCCAGCATTTT. The V gene is TRBV7-2, the J gene TRBJ1-5; weak D call: TRBD1 (6 bases). This CDR3 region has 15 residues. CDR1 is SGHTA and CDR2 is FQGNSA in the germline V gene. Trimming shortened V by 0 bases and J by 7 bases, and 13 bases separated the two germline ends.

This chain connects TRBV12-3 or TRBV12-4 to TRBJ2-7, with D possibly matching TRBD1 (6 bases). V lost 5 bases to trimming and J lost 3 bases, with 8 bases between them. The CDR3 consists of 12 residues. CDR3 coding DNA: TGTGCCAGCAGTCGGACAGACTACGAGCAGTACTTC. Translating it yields CASSRTDYEQYF.

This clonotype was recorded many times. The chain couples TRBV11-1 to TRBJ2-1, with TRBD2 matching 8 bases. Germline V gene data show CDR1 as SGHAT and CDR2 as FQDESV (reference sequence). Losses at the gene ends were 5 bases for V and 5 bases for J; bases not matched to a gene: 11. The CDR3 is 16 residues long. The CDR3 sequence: CASSRGGNSGNNEQFF. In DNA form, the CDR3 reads TGTGCCAGCAGCCGAGGGGGTAATAGCGGGAACAATGAGCAGTTCTTC.

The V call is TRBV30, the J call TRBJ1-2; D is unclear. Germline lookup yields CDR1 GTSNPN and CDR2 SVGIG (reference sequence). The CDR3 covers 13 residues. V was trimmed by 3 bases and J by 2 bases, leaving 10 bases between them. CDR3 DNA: TGTGCCTGGAGATACGCGTCAAACTATGGCTACACCTTC. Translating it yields CAWRYASNYGYTF.

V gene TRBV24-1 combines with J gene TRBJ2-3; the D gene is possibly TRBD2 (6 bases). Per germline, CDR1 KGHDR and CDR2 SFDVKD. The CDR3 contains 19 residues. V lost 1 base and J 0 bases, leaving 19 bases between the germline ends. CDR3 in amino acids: CATSDFRWSGGFSTDTQYF. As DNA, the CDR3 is TGTGCCACCAGTGATTTTCGGTGGAGTGGGGGGTTTAGCACAGATACGCAGTATTTT.

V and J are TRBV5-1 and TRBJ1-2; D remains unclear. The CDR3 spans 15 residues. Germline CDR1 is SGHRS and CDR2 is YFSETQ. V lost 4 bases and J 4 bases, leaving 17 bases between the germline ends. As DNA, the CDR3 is TGCGCCAGCAGCCCCGGGCCAACAGACCCCTATGGCTACACCTTC. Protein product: CASSPGPTDPYGYTF.

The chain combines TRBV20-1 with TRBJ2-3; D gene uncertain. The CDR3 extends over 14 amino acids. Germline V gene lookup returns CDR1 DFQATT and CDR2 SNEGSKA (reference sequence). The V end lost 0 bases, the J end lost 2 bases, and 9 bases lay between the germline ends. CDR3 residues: CSARDKQNTDTQYF. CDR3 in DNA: TGCAGTGCTAGAGATAAGCAGAACACAGATACGCAGTATTTT.

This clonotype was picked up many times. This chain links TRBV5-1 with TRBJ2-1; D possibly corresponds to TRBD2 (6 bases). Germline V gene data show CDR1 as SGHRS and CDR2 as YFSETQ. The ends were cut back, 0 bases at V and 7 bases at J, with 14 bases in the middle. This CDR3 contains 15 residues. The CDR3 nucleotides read TGCGCCAGCAGCTTGGGAGGCGGGGCGACGAATGAGCAGTTCTTC. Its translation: CASSLGGGATNEQFF. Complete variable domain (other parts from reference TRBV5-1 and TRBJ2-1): KAGVTQTPRYLIKTRGQQVTLSCSPISGHRSVSWYQQTPGQGLQFLFEYFSETQRNKGNFPGRFSGRQFSNSRSEMNVSTLELGDSALYLCASSLGGGATNEQFFGPGTRLTVL.

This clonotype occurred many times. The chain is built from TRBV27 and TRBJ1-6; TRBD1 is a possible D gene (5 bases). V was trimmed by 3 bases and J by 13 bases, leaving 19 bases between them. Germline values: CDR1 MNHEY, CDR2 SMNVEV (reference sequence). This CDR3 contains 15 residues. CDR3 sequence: CASSLFQGGSAPLHF. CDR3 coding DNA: TGTGCCAGCAGTTTGTTCCAGGGAGGTAGTGCGCCCCTCCACTTT.

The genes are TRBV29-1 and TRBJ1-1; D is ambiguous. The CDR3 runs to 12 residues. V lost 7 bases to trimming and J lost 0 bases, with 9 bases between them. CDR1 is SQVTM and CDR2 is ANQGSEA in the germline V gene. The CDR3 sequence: CSGRELNTEAFF. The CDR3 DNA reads TGCAGCGGACGGGAACTGAACACTGAAGCTTTCTTT.

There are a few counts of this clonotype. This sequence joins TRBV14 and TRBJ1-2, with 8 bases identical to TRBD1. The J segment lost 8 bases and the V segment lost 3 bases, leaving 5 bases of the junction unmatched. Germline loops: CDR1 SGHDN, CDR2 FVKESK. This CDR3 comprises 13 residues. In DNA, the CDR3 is TGTGCCAGCAGCCAGTACGCAGGGGGCGGCTACACCTTC. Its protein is CASSQYAGGGYTF.

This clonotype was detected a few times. This CDR3 is CASSLPGVGEKLFF. CDR3 nucleotide sequence: TGTGCCAGCAGTTTGCCAGGGGTGGGTGAAAAACTGTTTTTT. V usage is TRBV12-3 or TRBV12-4 and J usage is TRBJ1-4; the D gene is possibly TRBD1 (6 bases). The length of the CDR3 is 14 residues. The V end was cut by 3 bases, the J end by 7 bases, with 12 bases between.

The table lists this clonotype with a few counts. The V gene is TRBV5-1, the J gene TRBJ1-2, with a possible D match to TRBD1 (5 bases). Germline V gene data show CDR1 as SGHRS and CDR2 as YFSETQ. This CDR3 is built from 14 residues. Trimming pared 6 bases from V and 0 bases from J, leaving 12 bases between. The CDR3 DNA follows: TGCGCCAGCACCCCGACAGATTCTAACTATGGCTACACCTTC. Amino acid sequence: CASTPTDSNYGYTF.

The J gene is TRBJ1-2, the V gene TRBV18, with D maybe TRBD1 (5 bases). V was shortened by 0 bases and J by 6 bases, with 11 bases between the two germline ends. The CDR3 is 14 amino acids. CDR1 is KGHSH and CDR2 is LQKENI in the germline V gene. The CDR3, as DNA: TGTGCCAGCTCACCACCATCCAGGGTTGATGGCTACACCTTC. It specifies CASSPPSRVDGYTF.

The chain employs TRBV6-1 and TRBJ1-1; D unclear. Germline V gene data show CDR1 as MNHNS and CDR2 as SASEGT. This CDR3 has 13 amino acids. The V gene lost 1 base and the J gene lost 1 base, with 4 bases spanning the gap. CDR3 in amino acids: CASSEVQNTEAFF. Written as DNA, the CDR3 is TGTGCCAGCAGTGAAGTTCAGAACACTGAAGCTTTCTTT.

Here the CDR3 reads CSARRTGLAKNIQYF. The CDR3 nucleotides are TGCAGTGCGAGACGGACAGGACTAGCAAAAAACATTCAGTACTTC. V and J are TRBV20-1 and TRBJ2-4; D perhaps matches TRBD2 (8 bases). Germline CDR1 is DFQATT and CDR2 is SNEGSKA (reference sequence). V lost 6 bases and J lost 4, with 19 bases in between. The CDR3 runs to 15 residues.

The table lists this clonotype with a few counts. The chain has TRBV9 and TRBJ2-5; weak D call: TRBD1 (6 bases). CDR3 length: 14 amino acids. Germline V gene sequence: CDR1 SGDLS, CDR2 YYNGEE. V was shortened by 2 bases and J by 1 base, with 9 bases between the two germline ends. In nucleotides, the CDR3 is TGTGCCAGCAGCGTCCAGGGGCTCCAAGAGACCCAGTACTTC. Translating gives CASSVQGLQETQYF.

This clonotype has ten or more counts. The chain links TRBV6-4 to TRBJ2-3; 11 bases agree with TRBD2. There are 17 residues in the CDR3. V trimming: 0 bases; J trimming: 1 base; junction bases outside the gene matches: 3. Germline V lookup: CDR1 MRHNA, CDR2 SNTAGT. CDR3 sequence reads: CASSDSATSGGTDTQYF. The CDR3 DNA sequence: TGTGCCAGCAGTGACTCCGCGACTAGCGGGGGCACAGATACGCAGTATTTT.

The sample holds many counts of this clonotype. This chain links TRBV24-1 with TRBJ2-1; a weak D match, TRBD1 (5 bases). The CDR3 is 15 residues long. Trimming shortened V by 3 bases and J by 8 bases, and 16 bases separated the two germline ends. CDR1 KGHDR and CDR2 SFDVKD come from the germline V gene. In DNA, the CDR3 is TGTGCCACCAGTGATCCAACCAGGGTTAACTATGAGCAGTTCTTC. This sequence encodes CATSDPTRVNYEQFF.